The sequence of this T cell receptor (beta chain) was determined in a study of tumor-infiltrating lymphocytes in primary liver carcinoma. Overall study context: Measuring about 4 to 10 cm across, the tumors were staged as T1-T3 N0M0.

Without any cell sorting, about 19-32 mg of bulk tissue yielded co-extracted RNA and DNA. Enrolled patients were chronically infected with HBV and treatment-naive. The CDR3 spans 14 residues. Per the germline V gene, CDR1 is MNHEY and CDR2 is SVGAGI. TCR beta cDNA was prepared out of roughly 0.5 ug total RNA by means of a constant-region primer. Slightly modified ARM-PCR with three nested multiplex PCR rounds yielded TCR beta libraries. Each of the first two PCR rounds ran approximately 10 cycles with TRBV1-TRBV30 forward and C-beta reverse primers. From the multiplex PCR reads, TCRdb called clonotypes with MiXCR, one entry per CDR3 protein. The data contain some 120,000 distinct CDR3 sequences, 50% to 65% of them seen just once; the ten biggest clones take up around 8.5%. Study-wide results and caveats: About 7.5-25% of top clones, no more, were shared by all five regions. It was in tumors, not blood, that the top-250-clone fraction was significantly higher (p = 0.039).

Comment on this clonotype: Its antigen is as yet unknown. A junction boundary mismatches the germline segment, possibly from a read error.

This sequence joins TRBV6-5 and TRBJ1-1, with D possibly matching TRBD1 (6 bases). The sequence derives from a woman aged 55-69 years with primary liver carcinoma and hepatitis B virus infection. Sequencing was done on a sample of liver tumor tissue from sampling region 1. Subset given: tumor region T1, superior pole. CDR3 DNA: TGTGCTAGCAGTCAGGGGCGGTCTCCCACTGAAGCTTTCTTT. Translated, it gives CASSQGRSPTEAFF.